Below, 6 T cell receptor beta chains from the same sample are listed, as sequenced in a study of immune evolution from preneoplasia to lung adenocarcinoma. Profiled with immunoSEQ multiplex PCR; TCRdb holds only in-frame clones, not every one. Altogether about 8,000 clones are present, 80% being singletons, with the ten largest covering 7.2%. The sequenced material came from FFPE adjacent normal lung tissue. These receptors were taken from a person aged 65 to 85 with lung adenocarcinoma.

The count of this clone is one. The V and J genes are TRBV10-2 and TRBJ1-4; D gene ambiguous. CDR3 length equals 16 residues. Trimming pared 6 bases from V and 0 bases from J, leaving 14 bases between. Germline loops: CDR1 WSHSY, CDR2 SAAADI. CDR3 DNA sequence: TGCGCCAGCAGCCCAAGAAGAGTTGCAACTAATGAAAAACTGTTTTTT. Protein: CASSPRRVATNEKLFF.

The J gene is TRBJ1-6, the V gene TRBV9, with D unresolved. The germline V and J ends were trimmed by 3 bases and 13 bases, with 11 bases remaining between them. The germline V gene encodes CDR1 SGDLS and CDR2 YYNGEE. The CDR3 is made up of 12 amino acids. CDR3 nucleotides: TGTGCCAGCAGCGAGCCCCTCCGGCCCCTCCACTTT. It codes for CASSEPLRPLHF.

The chain is built from TRBV30 and TRBJ2-2, with D perhaps matching TRBD1 (5 bases). V shed 2 bases and J shed 5 bases, with 9 bases lying between them. CDR1 is GTSNPN, CDR2 SVGIG, per germline (reference sequence). The CDR3 length is 13 residues. For the CDR3, the DNA is TGTGCCTGGAGTCAGACAGCAACCGGGGAGCTGTTTTTT. It is translated as CAWSQTATGELFF.

This chain links TRBV20-1 with TRBJ1-4, with D uncertain. CDR1 is DFQATT, CDR2 SNEGSKA, per germline (reference sequence). The ends were cut back, 2 bases at V and 7 bases at J, with 5 bases in the middle. The CDR3 is made up of 11 amino acids. The CDR3 bases are TGCAGTGCTAGAATATTTGAAAAACTGTTTTTT. This gives the protein CSARIFEKLFF.

The chain recombines TRBV5-5 with TRBJ1-4; 7 nucleotides align to TRBD1. Per the germline V gene, CDR1 is SGHKS and CDR2 is YYEKEE (reference sequence). V lost 4 bases, J lost 3 bases, and 6 bases stayed unmatched. The CDR3 contains 15 residues. The CDR3 sequence is CASSQMTGSNEKLFF. The CDR3 DNA reads as TGTGCCAGCAGCCAGATGACAGGGTCTAATGAAAAACTGTTTTTT.

Here the CDR3 DNA reads TGCGCCAGCAGCTGGATATCCGGAGAGACCCAGTACTTC. Translating it yields CASSWISGETQYF. The chain employs TRBV5-1 and TRBJ2-5; D gene uncertain. Germline values: CDR1 SGHRS, CDR2 YFSETQ. This CDR3 spans 13 amino acids. V shed 3 bases and J shed 4 bases, with 10 bases lying between them.